This TCR beta chain was sequenced for a study of regulatory T cells in long-lasting Graves disease. TCR beta libraries were built with iRepertoire HTBI primers and Arm-PCR of CDR3 regions. TCRdb independently ran MiXCR on the multiplex PCR reads; one entry per CDR3 protein. Among more than 350,000 distinct CDR3 sequences listed, around 20% were seen once. The time point here: persistent/refractory GD, antithyroid drugs over 5 years with positive TRAb. There was RNA extracted from PBMCs, and the TCR library was made from it. There are 15 residues in the CDR3. Germline-derived CDR1 and CDR2 are SGHAT and FQNNGV. Notes on this clonotype: Its antigen is currently unknown. A read error may explain this, as a much larger clone is one base away.

Overall study results and limits: It was in persistent disease that TRBV28, TRBJ1-2 and TRBJ2-5 were favored.

This sequence originates from a female donor with Graves disease. The chain carries TRBV11-2 and TRBJ2-7, with 10 bases lining up with TRBD1. The specimen was peripheral blood mononuclear cells (PBMCs), collected when the disease was refractory, from a patient treated with antithyroid drugs. The chain's CDR3 is CASSLDPTGGYEQCF. The CDR3 bases are TGTGCCAGCAGCTTAGATCCGACAGGGGGCTACGAGCAGTGCTTC.